This T cell receptor beta chain was recorded in a study of control samples from healthy donors and cancer patients. Data came from immunoSEQ multiplex PCR; TCRdb stores just in-frame clones and leaves some out. The table shows 100,000 to 150,000 clones, with 80% to 95% occurring only once. Germline-derived CDR1 and CDR2 are MNHEY and SMNVEV (reference sequence). CDR3 length equals 14 residues. V lost 8 bases, J lost 3 bases, and 17 bases lay in between. V gene TRBV27 combines with J gene TRBJ2-7; tentatively, D is TRBD1 (6 bases). Sequences were obtained from blood. The receptor was isolated from a man aged 18 to 30 in good health. The CDR3 sequence: CASASPGGNYEQYF. The CDR3 bases are TGTGCCAGCGCATCCCCTGGGGGCAACTACGAGCAGTACTTC.